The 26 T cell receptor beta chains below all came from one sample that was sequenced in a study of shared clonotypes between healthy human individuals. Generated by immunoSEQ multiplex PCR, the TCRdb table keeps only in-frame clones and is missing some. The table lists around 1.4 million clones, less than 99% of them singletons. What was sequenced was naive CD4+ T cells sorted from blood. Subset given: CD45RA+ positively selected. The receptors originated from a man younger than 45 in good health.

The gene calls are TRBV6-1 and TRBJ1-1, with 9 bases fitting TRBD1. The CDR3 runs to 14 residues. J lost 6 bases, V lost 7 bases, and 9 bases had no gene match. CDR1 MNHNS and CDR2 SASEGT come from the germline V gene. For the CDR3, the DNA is TGTGCCAGCACCCTACAGGGGGCGCGTTCTGAAGCTTTCTTT. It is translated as CASTLQGARSEAFF.

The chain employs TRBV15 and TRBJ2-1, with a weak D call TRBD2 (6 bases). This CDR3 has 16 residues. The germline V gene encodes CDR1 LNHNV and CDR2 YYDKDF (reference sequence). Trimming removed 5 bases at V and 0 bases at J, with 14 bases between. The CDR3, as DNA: TGTGCCACCAGCCGCAGCGGGCTCCCCTCCTACAATGAGCAGTTCTTC. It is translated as CATSRSGLPSYNEQFF.

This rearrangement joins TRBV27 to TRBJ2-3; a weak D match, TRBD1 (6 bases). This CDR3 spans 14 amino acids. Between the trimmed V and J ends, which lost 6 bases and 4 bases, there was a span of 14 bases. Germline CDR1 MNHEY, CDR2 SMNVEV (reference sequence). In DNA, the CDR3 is TGTGCCAGCAGCCACGGACAGCTTCCAGATACGCAGTATTTT. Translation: CASSHGQLPDTQYF.

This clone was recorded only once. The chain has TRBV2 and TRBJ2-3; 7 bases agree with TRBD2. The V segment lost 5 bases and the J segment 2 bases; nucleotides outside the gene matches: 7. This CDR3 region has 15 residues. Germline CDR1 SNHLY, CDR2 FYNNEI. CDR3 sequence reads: CASSLNSGFTDTQYF. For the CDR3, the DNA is TGTGCCAGCAGTCTCAATAGCGGGTTCACAGATACGCAGTATTTT.

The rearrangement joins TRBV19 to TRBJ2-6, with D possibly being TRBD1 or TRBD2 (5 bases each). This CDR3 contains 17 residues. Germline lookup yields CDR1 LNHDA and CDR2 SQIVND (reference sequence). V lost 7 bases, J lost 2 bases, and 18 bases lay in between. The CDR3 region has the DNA TGTGCCAGTACAAGGGGACCCCGGTTCACTGGGGCCAACGTCCTGACTTTC. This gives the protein CASTRGPRFTGANVLTF.

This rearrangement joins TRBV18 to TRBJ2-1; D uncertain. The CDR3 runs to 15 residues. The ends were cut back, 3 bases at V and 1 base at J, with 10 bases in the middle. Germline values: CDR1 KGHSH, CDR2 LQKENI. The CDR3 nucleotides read TGTGCCAGCTCACCTCCCCCCGGGTCCTACAATGAGCAGTTCTTC. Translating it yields CASSPPPGSYNEQFF.

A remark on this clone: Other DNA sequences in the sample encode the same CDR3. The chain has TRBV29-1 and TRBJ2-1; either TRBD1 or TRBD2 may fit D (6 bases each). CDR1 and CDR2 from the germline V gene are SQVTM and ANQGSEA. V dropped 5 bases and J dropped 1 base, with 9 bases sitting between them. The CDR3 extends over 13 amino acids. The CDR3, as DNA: TGCAGCGTTCAGGGGACTTCCTACAATGAGCAGTTCTTC. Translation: CSVQGTSYNEQFF.

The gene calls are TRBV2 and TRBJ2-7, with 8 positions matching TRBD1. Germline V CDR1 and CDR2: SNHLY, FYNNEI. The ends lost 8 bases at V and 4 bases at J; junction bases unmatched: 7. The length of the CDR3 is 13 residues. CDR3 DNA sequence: TGTGCCAGCGGACAGGGAGAGGGTTACGAGCAGTACTTC. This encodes CASGQGEGYEQYF.

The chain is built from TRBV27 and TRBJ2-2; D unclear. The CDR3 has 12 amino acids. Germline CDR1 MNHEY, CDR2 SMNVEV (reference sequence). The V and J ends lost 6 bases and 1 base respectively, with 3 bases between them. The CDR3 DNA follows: TGTGCCAGCAGCAAGAACACCGGGGAGCTGTTTTTT. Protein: CASSKNTGELFF.

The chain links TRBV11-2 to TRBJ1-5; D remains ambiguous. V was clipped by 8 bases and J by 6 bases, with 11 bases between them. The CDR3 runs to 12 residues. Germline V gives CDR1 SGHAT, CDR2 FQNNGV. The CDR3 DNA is TGTGCCAGCGCCAAGGATGGTCAGCCCCAGCATTTT. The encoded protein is CASAKDGQPQHF.

CDR3 coding DNA: TGTGCCATCTTGAGCCTAGCGGGAGGTACCCCCTCCTACAATGAGCAGTTCTTC. It yields the protein CAILSLAGGTPSYNEQFF. The chain is built from TRBV10-3 and TRBJ2-1; 11 bases agree with TRBD2. V was pared by 8 bases and J by 0 bases, with 12 bases of the junction left unmatched. CDR1 is ENHRY and CDR2 is SYGVKD in the germline V gene. The CDR3 length is 18 residues.

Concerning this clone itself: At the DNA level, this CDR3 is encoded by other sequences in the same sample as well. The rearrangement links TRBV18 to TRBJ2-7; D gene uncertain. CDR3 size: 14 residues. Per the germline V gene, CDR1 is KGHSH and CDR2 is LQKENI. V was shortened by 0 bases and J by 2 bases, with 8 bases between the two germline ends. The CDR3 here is CASSPPGRPYEQYF. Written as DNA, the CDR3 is TGTGCCAGCTCACCACCCGGACGGCCCTACGAGCAGTACTTC.

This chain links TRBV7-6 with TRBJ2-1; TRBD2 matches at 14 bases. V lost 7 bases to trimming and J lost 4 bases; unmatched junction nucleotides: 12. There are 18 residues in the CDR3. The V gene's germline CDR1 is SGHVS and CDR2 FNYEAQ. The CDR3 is CASIPGTSGRRVYNEQFF. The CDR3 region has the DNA TGTGCCAGCATCCCGGGGACTAGCGGGAGAAGGGTTTACAATGAGCAGTTCTTC.

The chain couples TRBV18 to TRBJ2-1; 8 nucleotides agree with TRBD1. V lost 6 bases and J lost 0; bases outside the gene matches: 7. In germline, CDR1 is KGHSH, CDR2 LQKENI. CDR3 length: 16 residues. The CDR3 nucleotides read TGTGCCAGCTCGCCCAGGGGGCAGAGCTCCTACAATGAGCAGTTCTTC. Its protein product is CASSPRGQSSYNEQFF. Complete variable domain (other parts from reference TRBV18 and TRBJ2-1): NAGVMQNPRHLVRRRGQEARLRCSPMKGHSHVYWYRQLPEEGLKFMVYLQKENIIDESGMPKERFSAEFPKEGPSILRIQQVVRGDSAAYFCASSPRGQSSYNEQFFGPGTRLTVL.

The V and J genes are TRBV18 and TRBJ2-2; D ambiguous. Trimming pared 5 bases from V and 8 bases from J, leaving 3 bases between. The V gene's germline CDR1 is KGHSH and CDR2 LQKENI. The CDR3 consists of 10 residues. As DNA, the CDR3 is TGTGCCAGCTCAGCTGGGGAGCTGTTTTTT. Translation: CASSAGELFF.

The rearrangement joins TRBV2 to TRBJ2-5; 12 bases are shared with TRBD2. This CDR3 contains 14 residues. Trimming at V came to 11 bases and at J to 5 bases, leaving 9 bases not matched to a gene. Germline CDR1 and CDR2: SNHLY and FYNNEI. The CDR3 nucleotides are TGTGCCGGCTCTAGCGGGAGGGACTGGGAGACCCAGTACTTC. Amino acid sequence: CAGSSGRDWETQYF.

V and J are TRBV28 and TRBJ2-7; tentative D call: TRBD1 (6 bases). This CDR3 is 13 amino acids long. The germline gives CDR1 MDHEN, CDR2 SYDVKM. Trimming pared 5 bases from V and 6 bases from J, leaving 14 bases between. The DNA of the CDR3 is TGTGCCAGCAGTATACAGGGTCTCGGCGAGCAGTACTTC. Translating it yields CASSIQGLGEQYF.

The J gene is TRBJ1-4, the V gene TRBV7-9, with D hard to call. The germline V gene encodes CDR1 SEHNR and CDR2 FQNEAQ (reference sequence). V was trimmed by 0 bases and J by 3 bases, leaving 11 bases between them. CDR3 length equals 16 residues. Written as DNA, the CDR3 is TGTGCCAGCAGCTTAGCGGTGGGAGTCCCTAATGAAAAACTGTTTTTT. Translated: CASSLAVGVPNEKLFF.

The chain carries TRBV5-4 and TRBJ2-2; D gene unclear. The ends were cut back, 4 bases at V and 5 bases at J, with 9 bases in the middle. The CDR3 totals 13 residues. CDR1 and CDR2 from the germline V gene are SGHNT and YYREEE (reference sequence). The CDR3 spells CASSPQITGELFF. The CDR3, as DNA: TGTGCCAGCAGCCCCCAGATTACCGGGGAGCTGTTTTTT.

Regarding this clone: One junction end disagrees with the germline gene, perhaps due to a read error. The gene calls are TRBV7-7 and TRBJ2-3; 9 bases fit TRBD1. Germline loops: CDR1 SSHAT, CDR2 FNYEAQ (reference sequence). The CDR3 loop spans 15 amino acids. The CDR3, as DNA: TGTGCTAGCAGCATATCCACAGGGGGCACAAGCACGCAGTATTTT. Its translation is CASSISTGGTSTQYF.

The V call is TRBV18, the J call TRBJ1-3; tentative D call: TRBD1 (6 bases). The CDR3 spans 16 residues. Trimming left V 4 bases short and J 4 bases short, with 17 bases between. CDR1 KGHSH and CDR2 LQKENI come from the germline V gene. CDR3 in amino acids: CASSLAPTGPGNTIYF. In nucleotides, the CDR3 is TGTGCCAGCTCACTTGCCCCTACAGGGCCCGGAAACACCATATATTTT.

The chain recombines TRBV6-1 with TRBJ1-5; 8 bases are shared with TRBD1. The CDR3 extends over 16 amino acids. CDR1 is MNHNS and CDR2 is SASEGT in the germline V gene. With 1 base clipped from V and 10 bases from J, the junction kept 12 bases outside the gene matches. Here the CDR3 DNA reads TGTGCCAGCAGTGAAGTTGGAGGACAGGGAAGAAGCCCCCAGCATTTT. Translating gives CASSEVGGQGRSPQHF.

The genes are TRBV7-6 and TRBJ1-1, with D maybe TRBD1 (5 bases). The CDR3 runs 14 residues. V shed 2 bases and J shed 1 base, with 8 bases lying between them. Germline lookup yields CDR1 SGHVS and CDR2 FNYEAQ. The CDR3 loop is CASSLTRENTEAFF. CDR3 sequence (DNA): TGTGCCAGCAGCTTAACCAGGGAGAACACTGAAGCTTTCTTT.

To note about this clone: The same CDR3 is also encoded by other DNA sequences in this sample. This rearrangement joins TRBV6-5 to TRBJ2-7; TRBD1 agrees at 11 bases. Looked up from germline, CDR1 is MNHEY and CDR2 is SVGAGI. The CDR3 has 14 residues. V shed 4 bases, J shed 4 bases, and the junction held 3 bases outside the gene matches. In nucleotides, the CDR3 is TGTGCCAGCAGTTCCGGGACAGGGGGGTACGAGCAGTACTTC. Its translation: CASSSGTGGYEQYF.

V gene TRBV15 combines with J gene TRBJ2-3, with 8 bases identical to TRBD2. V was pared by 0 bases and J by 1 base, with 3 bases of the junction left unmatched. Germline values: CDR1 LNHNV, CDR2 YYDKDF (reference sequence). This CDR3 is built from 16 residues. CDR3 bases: TGTGCCACCAGCAGAGATGAACTAGCGGGCACAGATACGCAGTATTTT. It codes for CATSRDELAGTDTQYF.

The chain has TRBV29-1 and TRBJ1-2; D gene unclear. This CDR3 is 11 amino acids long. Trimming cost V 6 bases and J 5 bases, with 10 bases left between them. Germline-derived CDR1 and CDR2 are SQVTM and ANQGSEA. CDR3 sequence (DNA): TGCAGCGTACGAAAAGGATATGGCTACACCTTC. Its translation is CSVRKGYGYTF. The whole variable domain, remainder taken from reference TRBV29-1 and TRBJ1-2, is SAVISQKPSRDICQRGTSLTIQCQVDSQVTMMFWYRQQPGQSLTLIATANQGSEATYESGFVIDKFPISRPNLTFSTLTVSNMSPEDSSIYLCSVRKGYGYTFGSGTRLTVV.